The present TCR beta chain was sequenced within a study of T-cell reconstitution after alpha-beta-depleted transplantation in children. TCRbeta library construction was performed incorporating unique molecular identifiers. TCRdb passed the PCR reads through MiXCR, listing each CDR3 protein once. Of hundreds of thousands of distinct CDR3 sequences listed, around 13% were seen once; the top ten hold around 5.8%. Notes on this clonotype: A much larger clone lies a single base off, so this may be a read error.

This TCR was sampled from a human donor who donated a stem cell graft to a child with combined immunodeficiency. Source: PBMCs from the stem cell graft donor, taken from the stem cell graft.

Written as DNA, the CDR3 is TGTGCCAGCAGTTTAGTGGAGGGGTATGGCTACACCTTC. This sequence encodes CASSLVEGYGYTF. The chain recombines TRBV12-3 or TRBV12-4 with TRBJ1-2; possibly TRBD1 for D (5 bases). V shed 1 base and J shed 5 bases, with 8 bases lying between them. The CDR3 has 13 amino acids.